These T cell receptor beta chains were read from a single sample in a study of post-analysis software for immune sequencing data. Via MiXCR, TCRdb re-called the PCR reads, giving one row per CDR3 protein. The data show hundreds of thousands of distinct CDR3 sequences, 44% seen once. The sequenced sample was blood. The receptor set was obtained from a girl aged 5 to 17 with multiple sclerosis. CDR3s include the opening cysteine and the closing phenylalanine or tryptophan. The D gene is left open where the match is weak. Size is stated for part of the rows, as once, few or many counts, or as a class when the clone is expanded.

TRBV19	TRBJ2-5	.	TRBD1	TGTGCCAGTAGACCGACAGGGGGAGGTGAGACCCAGTACTTC	CASRPTGGGETQYF
TRBV20-1	TRBJ2-7	once	.	TGCAGTGCTAGACCCCTTTCCTACGAGCAGTACTTC	CSARPLSYEQYF
TRBV12-3/TRBV12-4	TRBJ1-1	.	.	TGTGCCAGCAGTATCGGACAGACAACCATGAACACTGAAGCTTTCTTT	CASSIGQTTMNTEAFF
TRBV29-1	TRBJ2-1	.	TRBD2	TGCAGCGGCTCTCTAGCGGGAGAAGGGAATGAGCAGTTCTTC	CSGSLAGEGNEQFF
TRBV7-8	TRBJ2-1	.	TRBD2	TGTGCCAGCAGCCCAGGGACTAGCGGGGCCCTCTACAATGAGCAGTTCTTC	CASSPGTSGALYNEQFF
TRBV7-2	TRBJ2-3	.	.	TGTGCCAGCAGCTTAGCGGTACTTCGGGCGGGAGATACGCAGTATTTT	CASSLAVLRAGDTQYF
TRBV3-1	TRBJ2-1	.	TRBD1	TGTGCCAGCAGCCAGCCCCTAGGGGCAGGGGGCTATAGCTCCTACAATGAGCAGTTCTTC	CASSQPLGAGGYSSYNEQFF
TRBV20-1	TRBJ2-5	.	TRBD2	TGCAGTGCTATTGGGACTAGCGGGGATGAAGAGACCCAGTACTTC	CSAIGTSGDEETQYF
TRBV6-1	TRBJ1-2	.	TRBD1	TGTGCCAGCAGATGGACAGGACCTTATGGCTACACCTTC	CASRWTGPYGYTF
TRBV12-3/TRBV12-4	TRBJ2-5	.	TRBD2	TGTGCCAGCAGTTTTAGGATTGGCGGGGGGCCAGAGACCCAGTACTTC	CASSFRIGGGPETQYF
TRBV10-3	TRBJ2-1	few	TRBD2	TGTGCCATCAGCGGGACTAGCGGGGGCAACAATGAGCAGTTCTTC	CAISGTSGGNNEQFF
TRBV24-1	TRBJ2-7	.	TRBD1	TGTGCCACCAGCCGGACAGGGGTCGAGCAGTACTTC	CATSRTGVEQYF
TRBV5-6	TRBJ2-3	.	.	TGTGCCAGCAGCTCCGCCTTGTTCACAGATACGCAGTATTTT	CASSSALFTDTQYF